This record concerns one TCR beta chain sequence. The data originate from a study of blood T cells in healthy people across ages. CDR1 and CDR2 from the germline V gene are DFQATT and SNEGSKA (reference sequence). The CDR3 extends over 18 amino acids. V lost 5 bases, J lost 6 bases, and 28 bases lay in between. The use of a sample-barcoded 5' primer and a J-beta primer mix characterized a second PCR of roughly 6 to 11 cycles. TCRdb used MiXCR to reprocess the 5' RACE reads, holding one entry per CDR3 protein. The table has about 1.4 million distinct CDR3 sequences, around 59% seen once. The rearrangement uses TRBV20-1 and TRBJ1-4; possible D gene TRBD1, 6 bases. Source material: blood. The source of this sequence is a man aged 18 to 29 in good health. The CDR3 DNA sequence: TGCAGTGCTCCAGATACAGGGACCCAAGTAAAAGGGCATGAAAAACTGTTTTTT. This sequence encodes CSAPDTGTQVKGHEKLFF.